This passage covers 26 T cell receptor beta chains from one sample sequenced in a study of tumor-infiltrating lymphocytes in glioblastoma multiforme. Three nested ARM-PCR rounds with V-beta and C-beta primers built TCRB libraries. Each CDR3 protein is one row after TCRdb ran MiXCR on the multiplex PCR reads. The repertoire holds 15,000 to 20,000 distinct CDR3 sequences, with approximately 70% as singletons. Material: peripheral blood. These receptor sequences come from a male donor with glioblastoma.

This clonotype was found many times. The chain joins TRBV29-1 to TRBJ2-7; 10 positions match TRBD2. Trimming took 5 bases from V and 4 from J; bases not matched to a gene: 23. Germline lookup yields CDR1 SQVTM and CDR2 ANQGSEA. The CDR3 has 19 amino acids. The CDR3 sequence is CSVFSSRERGGLVQYEQYF. CDR3 DNA sequence: TGCAGCGTTTTCTCTTCCCGGGAGCGGGGGGGACTAGTTCAGTACGAGCAGTACTTC.

The V gene is TRBV11-2, the J gene TRBJ2-1, with TRBD2 matching over 9 bases. The V gene's germline CDR1 is SGHAT and CDR2 FQNNGV. V lost 5 bases to trimming and J lost 4 bases; unmatched junction nucleotides: 15. The CDR3 extends over 18 amino acids. The CDR3: CASSPGTAGTSWYNEQFF. In DNA, the CDR3 is TGTGCCAGCAGCCCGGGGACAGCCGGGACTAGCTGGTACAATGAGCAGTTCTTC.

V gene TRBV30 combines with J gene TRBJ2-7; 8 bases map to TRBD2. V shed 2 bases and J 9 bases; nucleotides not matched to a gene: 9. The CDR3 contains 13 residues. Per germline, CDR1 GTSNPN and CDR2 SVGIG (reference sequence). The CDR3 spells CAWSTGGVGGQYF. The CDR3 DNA reads TGTGCCTGGAGTACGGGGGGGGTGGGCGGGCAGTACTTC.

Remarks on this clonotype: At one end, the junction sequence differs from germline, possibly due to a read error. The chain has TRBV5-1 and TRBJ2-1, with a weak D call TRBD1 (5 bases). This CDR3 spans 14 amino acids. Per germline, CDR1 SGHRS and CDR2 YFSETQ. The CDR3 reads CASSLETGTNELFF. CDR3 bases: TGCGCCAGCAGCTTGGAAACAGGAACAAATGAGCTGTTCTTC.

Here the CDR3 DNA reads TGTGCCAGCAGCTTAGAGGACAGTAGCTACGAGCAGTACTTC. Amino acids: CASSLEDSSYEQYF. The chain is built from TRBV7-9 and TRBJ2-7; D might be TRBD1 (6 bases). Germline CDR1 and CDR2: SEHNR and FQNEAQ (reference sequence). V shed 1 base and J shed 3 bases, with 10 bases lying between them. The CDR3 sequence is 14 residues long.

This clonotype was recorded once. Being one base from a much bigger clone, this may be a read error. The V and J genes are TRBV5-1 and TRBJ2-2; the D is unclear. Trimming stripped 0 bases from V and 6 bases from J, with 12 bases between. Germline V lookup: CDR1 SGHRS, CDR2 YFSETQ. The CDR3 has 15 amino acids. CDR3 DNA sequence: TGCGCCAGCAGCTTGGCCACCAGCTTTTCCGGGGAGCTGTTTTTT. This sequence encodes CASSLATSFSGELFF.

The chain uses TRBV20-1 and TRBJ2-2; D ambiguous. CDR3 length equals 13 residues. The germline V gene has CDR1 DFQATT and CDR2 SNEGSKA (reference sequence). Trimming cost V 3 bases and J 0 bases, with 5 bases left between them. As DNA, the CDR3 is TGCAGTGCTAGTTGGCCGAACACCGGGGAGCTGTTTTTT. It encodes CSASWPNTGELFF.

Note on this clonotype: This may be a read error, as it is one base from a much larger clone. The genes are TRBV11-1 and TRBJ2-3; D is perhaps TRBD2 (6 bases). Germline assignment: CDR1 SGHAT and CDR2 FQDESV (reference sequence). This CDR3 contains 16 residues. The CDR3 DNA reads as TGTGCCAGCAGCTCGTTTGGTGGAGGGGTCTCAGATGCGCAGTATTTT. Translation gives CASSSFGGGVSDAQYF. The whole variable domain, remainder taken from reference TRBV11-1 and TRBJ2-3, is EAEVAQSPRYKITEKSQAVAFWCDPISGHATLYWYRQILGQGPELLVQFQDESVVDDSQLPKDRFSAERLKGVDSTLKIQPAELGDSAMYLCASSSFGGGVSDAQYFGPGTRLTVL.

In the case of this clonotype: The junction departs from germline at one end; a sequencing error may be responsible. The V gene is TRBV29-1, the J gene TRBJ1-2, with D maybe TRBD1 (5 bases). Germline CDR1 is SQVTM and CDR2 is ANQGSEA. The CDR3 has 14 amino acids. DNA for the CDR3: TGCAGTGTTGGAAGGGTAGGGGTTTCGCATTTCTACACCTTC. Protein: CSVGRVGVSHFYTF.

The chain uses TRBV12-3 or TRBV12-4 and TRBJ2-1; no clear D. Trimming removed 6 bases at V and 8 bases at J, with 11 bases between. The CDR3 runs to 12 residues. CDR3 in amino acids: CASSPVYDEQFF. The CDR3 DNA reads TGTGCCAGCAGCCCTGTGTATGATGAGCAGTTCTTC.

This chain joins TRBV4-3 and TRBJ2-1, with TRBD1 matching over 8 bases. V was pared by 7 bases and J by 8 bases, with 7 bases of the junction left unmatched. Germline CDR1 and CDR2: LGHNA and YSLEER. The CDR3 runs 13 residues. The CDR3 nucleotides read TGCGCCAGCACAGGGCCGGGACAGGATGAGCAGTTCTTC. Translating gives CASTGPGQDEQFF.

Comment on this clonotype: At one end the junction does not follow the germline gene, possibly because of a read error. The genes are TRBV11-3 and TRBJ2-1, with 10 bases fitting TRBD2. Looked up from germline, CDR1 is SGHNT and CDR2 is YENEEA. The CDR3 is made up of 15 amino acids. The CDR3 DNA follows: TGTGACAGCAGCGCGCGAATAGCGGGAGGCAATGAGCAGTTCTTC. Translated, it gives CDSSARIAGGNEQFF.

This clonotype is labeled large (0.1 to 1%). The V call is TRBV11-2, the J call TRBJ2-2, with TRBD2 identical over 11 bases. J gave up 13 bases and V 1 base, and 11 bases lay outside the gene matches. The CDR3 loop spans 16 amino acids. CDR1 and CDR2 from the germline V gene are SGHAT and FQNNGV. CDR3 residues: CASSLARTSGLPRLFF. CDR3 in DNA: TGTGCCAGCAGCTTAGCCAGGACTAGCGGGCTACCGAGGCTGTTTTTT.

Points on this clonotype: It is likely a read error, because the conserved phenylalanine at the end of the CDR3 is missing. The rearrangement links TRBV11-2 to TRBJ1-1, with D uncertain. The germline V gene has CDR1 SGHAT and CDR2 FQNNGV. This CDR3 has 11 amino acids. DNA of the CDR3: TGTGTCGGCAGCTTAGCACCAGAGGCTTTCTCT. Translation gives CVGSLAPEAFS.

The chain's CDR3 is CASKRSGGSGANVLTF. The CDR3 DNA reads as TGTGCCAGCAAGAGGAGCGGGGGTTCTGGGGCCAACGTCCTGACTTTC. This chain links TRBV6-5 with TRBJ2-6; 8 bases are shared with TRBD2. J gave up 1 base and V 7 bases, and 6 bases lay outside the gene matches. Germline assignment: CDR1 MNHEY and CDR2 SVGAGI. The CDR3 is 16 residues long.

The chain combines TRBV29-1 with TRBJ2-5; D call uncertain. The germline V gene encodes CDR1 SQVTM and CDR2 ANQGSEA. The CDR3 totals 13 residues. Trimming took off 2 bases at V and 5 bases at J, with 12 bases between the two ends. The CDR3 nucleotides read TGCAGCGTTGAATCCCGAAGAGAGGAGACCCAGTACTTC. It is translated as CSVESRREETQYF.

The chain is built from TRBV11-2 and TRBJ2-4, with D possibly TRBD1 on 6 matching bases. Germline CDR1 SGHAT, CDR2 FQNNGV. The CDR3 is made up of 13 amino acids. V lost 10 bases to trimming and J lost 6 bases, with 16 bases between them. DNA of the CDR3: TGTGCCACTCGGGGCAGGGGTGGAAACATTCAGTACTTC. Residues: CATRGRGGNIQYF.

This clonotype came up many times. The chain couples TRBV11-2 to TRBJ1-3, with a weak D call TRBD1 (6 bases). Germline CDR1 and CDR2: SGHAT and FQNNGV. The CDR3 consists of 19 residues. V was clipped by 1 base and J by 0 bases, with 19 bases between them. CDR3 amino acids: CASSLGQDVTRLSGNTIYF. The CDR3 region has the DNA TGTGCCAGCAGCTTAGGACAGGATGTAACCCGACTCTCTGGAAACACCATATATTTT.

This clonotype was observed many times. V gene TRBV28 combines with J gene TRBJ1-1, with unresolved D. V lost 3 bases and J 11 bases, leaving 16 bases between the germline ends. There are 13 residues in the CDR3. The germline CDR1 and CDR2 sequences are MDHEN and SYDVKM. CDR3 DNA: TGTGCCAGCAGTTTGACCGGGCCTCAAGTGGCTTTCTTT. It is translated as CASSLTGPQVAFF. The full variable domain, in which reference TRBV28 and TRBJ1-1 provide the parts outside the CDR3, is DVKVTQSSRYLVKRTGEKVFLECVQDMDHENMFWYRQDPGLGLRLIYFSYDVKMKEKGDIPEGYSVSREKKERFSLILESASTNQTSMYLCASSLTGPQVAFFGQGTRLTVV.

This clonotype has at least ten counts. The V call is TRBV29-1, the J call TRBJ1-1; D gene uncertain. This CDR3 has 14 amino acids. CDR1 and CDR2 (germline): SQVTM, ANQGSEA. Trimming left V 4 bases short and J 0 bases short, with 12 bases between. CDR3 sequence: CSVGVQSMNTEAFF. The CDR3 region has the DNA TGCAGCGTTGGCGTCCAGAGTATGAACACTGAAGCTTTCTTT.

The V gene is TRBV29-1, the J gene TRBJ2-1; 8 bases agree with TRBD2. The CDR3 covers 13 residues. V was pared by 6 bases and J by 6 bases, with 7 bases of the junction left unmatched. Germline V gene lookup returns CDR1 SQVTM and CDR2 ANQGSEA. DNA for the CDR3: TGCAGCGTCGTTACTAGCGGTGGCAATGAGCAGTTCTTC. Protein: CSVVTSGGNEQFF.

Comment on this clonotype: Just one base apart from a much larger clone, this may be a read error. The chain's CDR3 is CASSLSRDRRYNEQFF. In nucleotides, the CDR3 is TGCGCCAGCAGCTTGTCCCGGGACAGGAGGTACAATGAGCAGTTCTTC. V is TRBV5-1 and J is TRBJ2-1; 8 bases map to TRBD1. From germline, CDR1 is SGHRS and CDR2 YFSETQ. There are 16 residues in the CDR3. The junction had 7 bases not matched to a gene; V was cut back by 1 base and J by 4 bases. The full variable domain, in which reference TRBV5-1 and TRBJ2-1 provide the parts outside the CDR3, is KAGVTQTPRYLIKTRGQQVTLSCSPISGHRSVSWYQQTPGQGLQFLFEYFSETQRNKGNFPGRFSGRQFSNSRSEMNVSTLELGDSALYLCASSLSRDRRYNEQFFGPGTRLTVL.

A note on this clonotype: One end of the junction does not line up with germline, which may come from a read error. The chain carries TRBV11-2 and TRBJ2-7; D may be TRBD1 (5 bases). Germline CDR1 reads SGHAT; CDR2 reads FQNNGV. The CDR3 contains 15 residues. The CDR3 coding sequence is TGTGCCGGCAGCTTAGGGGTTGGCAGGGCGTACGAGCGGTACTTC. It codes for CAGSLGVGRAYERYF.

The CDR3 coding sequence is TGCGCCAGTGACGTGTTGCAACTATCGCAAGAGACCCAGTACTTC. As protein: CASDVLQLSQETQYF. The gene calls are TRBV10-2 and TRBJ2-5, with no clear D. The germline gives CDR1 WSHSY, CDR2 SAAADI. Between the trimmed V and J ends, which lost 9 bases and 2 bases, there was a span of 19 bases. The CDR3 sequence is 15 residues long.

This chain uses TRBV15 with TRBJ2-3, with 10 bases aligning to TRBD2. Germline V gene lookup returns CDR1 LNHNV and CDR2 YYDKDF (reference sequence). The CDR3 consists of 14 residues. Unmatched junction bases numbered 2, after V lost 0 bases and J lost 8 bases. Written as DNA, the CDR3 is TGTGCCACCAGCAGAGATCTAGCGGGAGCTACGCAGTATTTT. Translation: CATSRDLAGATQYF.

In regard to this clonotype: At one of its ends the junction is not consistent with the germline gene, which may arise from a read error. The V call is TRBV12-3 or TRBV12-4, the J call TRBJ2-7; 10 bases are a match to TRBD2. This CDR3 contains 15 residues. The CDR3 sequence: CGSSLAGGGTDTQYF. Written as DNA, the CDR3 is TGTGGCAGCAGTTTAGCGGGAGGCGGGACAGATACGCAGTACTTC.